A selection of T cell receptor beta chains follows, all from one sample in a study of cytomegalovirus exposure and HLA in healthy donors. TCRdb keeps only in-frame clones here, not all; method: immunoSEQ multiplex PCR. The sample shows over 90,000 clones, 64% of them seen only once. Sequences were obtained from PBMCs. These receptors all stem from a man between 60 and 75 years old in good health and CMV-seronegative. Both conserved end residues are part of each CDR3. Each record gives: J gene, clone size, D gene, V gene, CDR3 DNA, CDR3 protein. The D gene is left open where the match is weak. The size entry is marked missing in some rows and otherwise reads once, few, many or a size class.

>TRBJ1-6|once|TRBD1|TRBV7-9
TGTGCCAGCAGCCGGGACAGGGGAGATTCACCCCTCCACTTT
CASSRDRGDSPLHF
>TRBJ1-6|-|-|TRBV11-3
TGTGCCAGCAGCCCTTCGGGAGGTCTGGGGGACTCCCTCCACTTT
CASSPSGGLGDSLHF
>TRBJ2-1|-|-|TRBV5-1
TGCGCCAGCACGGAGGGATACTACAATGAGCAGTTCTTC
CASTEGYYNEQFF
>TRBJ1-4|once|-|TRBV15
TGTGCCACCAGCAGAGATTCAGGGTGGGTTGAAAAACTGTTTTTT
CATSRDSGWVEKLFF
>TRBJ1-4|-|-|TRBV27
TGTGCCAGCAGACTCCGCGGGGGTTCTAATGAAAAACTGTTTTTT
CASRLRGGSNEKLFF
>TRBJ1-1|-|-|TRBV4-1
TGCGCCAGCAGCCAAGAGTGGTCGGGGAAAAAGAACACTGAAGCTTTCTTT
CASSQEWSGKKNTEAFF
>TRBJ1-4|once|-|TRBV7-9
TGTGCCAGCAGCAACCAGGGGTTTGAAAAACTGTTTTTT
CASSNQGFEKLFF
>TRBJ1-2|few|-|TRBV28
TGTGCCAGCAGTTCCTATTGGAGGACAGACTCAAACTATGGCTACACCTTC
CASSSYWRTDSNYGYTF
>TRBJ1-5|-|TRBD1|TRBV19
TGTGCCAGTAGTATTCTGTCCCCAGGGGGCTTCGATCAGCCCCAGCATTTT
CASSILSPGGFDQPQHF
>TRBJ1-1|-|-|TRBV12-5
TGTGCTAGTGGTTTTCGTCGTGAAGCTTTCTTT
CASGFRREAFF